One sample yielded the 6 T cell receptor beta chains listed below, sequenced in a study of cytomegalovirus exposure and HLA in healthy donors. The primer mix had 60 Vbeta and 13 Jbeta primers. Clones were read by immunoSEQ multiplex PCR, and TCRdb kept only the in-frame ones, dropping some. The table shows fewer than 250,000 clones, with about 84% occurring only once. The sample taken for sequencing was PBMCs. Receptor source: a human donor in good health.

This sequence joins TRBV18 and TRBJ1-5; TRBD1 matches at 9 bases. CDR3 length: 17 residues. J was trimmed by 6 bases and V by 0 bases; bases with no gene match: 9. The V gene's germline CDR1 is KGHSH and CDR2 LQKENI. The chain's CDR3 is CASSPPVTGGLGQPQHF. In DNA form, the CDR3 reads TGTGCCAGCTCACCACCTGTAACAGGGGGCTTAGGTCAGCCCCAGCATTTT.

Here the CDR3 reads CASSNWRGPYF. CDR3 DNA sequence: TGTGCCAGTAGTAACTGGAGAGGCCCGTATTTT. This rearrangement joins TRBV19 to TRBJ2-3; D is unclear. V lost 4 bases to trimming and J lost 14 bases, with 13 bases between them. Germline V gene lookup returns CDR1 LNHDA and CDR2 SQIVND (reference sequence). The CDR3 spans 11 residues.

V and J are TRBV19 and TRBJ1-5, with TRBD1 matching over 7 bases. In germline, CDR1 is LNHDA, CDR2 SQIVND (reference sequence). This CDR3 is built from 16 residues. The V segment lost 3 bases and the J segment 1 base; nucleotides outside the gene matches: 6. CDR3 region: CASSISDRMSNQPQHF. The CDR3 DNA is TGTGCCAGTAGTATTTCGGACAGGATGAGCAATCAGCCCCAGCATTTT. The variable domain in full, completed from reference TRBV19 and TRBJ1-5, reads DGGITQSPKYLFRKEGQNVTLSCEQNLNHDAMYWYRQDPGQGLRLIYYSQIVNDFQKGDIAEGYSVSREKKESFPLTVTSAQKNPTAFYLCASSISDRMSNQPQHFGDGTRLSIL.

CDR3 loop: CASSGQGMGSEAFF. CDR3 coding DNA: TGTGCCAGCAGCGGACAGGGGATGGGTAGTGAAGCTTTCTTT. The rearrangement joins TRBV2 to TRBJ1-1; 9 bases agree with TRBD1. The V gene's germline CDR1 is SNHLY and CDR2 FYNNEI. V gave up 6 bases and J gave up 7 bases; unmatched junction bases: 9. The CDR3 runs 14 residues.

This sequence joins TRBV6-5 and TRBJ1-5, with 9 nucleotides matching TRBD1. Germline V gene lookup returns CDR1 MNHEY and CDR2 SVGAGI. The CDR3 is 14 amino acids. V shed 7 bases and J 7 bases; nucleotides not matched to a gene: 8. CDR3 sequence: CASKLTGGDQPQHF. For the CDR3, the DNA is TGTGCCAGCAAACTCACAGGGGGCGACCAGCCCCAGCATTTT.

CDR3 nucleotides: TGTGCCAGCAGTTTGAGAGGGGGAGGCAATCAGCCCCAGCATTTT. It is translated as CASSLRGGGNQPQHF. V usage is TRBV27 and J usage is TRBJ1-5, with D possibly matching TRBD1 (6 bases). The CDR3 spans 15 residues. V was shortened by 3 bases and J by 2 bases, with 11 bases between the two germline ends. CDR1 and CDR2 (germline): MNHEY, SMNVEV (reference sequence).